This is a list of T cell receptor beta chains from one sample in a study of blood T cell repertoires in COVID-19. TCRdb's copy holds only in-frame clones and misses some; the assay was immunoSEQ multiplex PCR. The table records roughly 49,000 clones, under 70% of them present only once. Sequences were obtained from peripheral blood. Source of these receptors: a woman between 65 and 79 years old with acute or convalescent COVID-19. Both conserved end residues are trimmed from each CDR3.

J | length | V | CDR3
TRBJ2-7 | 11 | TRBV7-2 | ASSSVYTYEQY
TRBJ2-1 | 9 | TRBV28 | ACSRGTGEF
TRBJ2-7 | 13 | TRBV3-1/TRBV3-2 | ASSTQLSARYEQY
TRBJ2-1 | 14 | TRBV9 | ASSVDYSGSYNEQF
TRBJ1-4 | 12 | TRBV6-1 | ASSEQGLVQKLF
TRBJ2-1 | 12 | TRBV5-1 | ASSPGQDNNEQF
TRBJ2-1 | 14 | TRBV24-1 | ATSDSWGQGVSEQF
TRBJ1-1 | 11 | TRBV10-1 | ASSSGWNTEAF
TRBJ1-2 | 11 | TRBV30 | AWGTERDYGYT
TRBJ2-3 | 13 | TRBV4-1 | ASSRTSGSPDTQY
TRBJ2-3 | 14 | TRBV27 | ASSWTSGGFTDTQY
TRBJ2-1 | 13 | TRBV4-3 | ASSQGTGGYNEQF
TRBJ2-1 | 14 | TRBV3-1/TRBV3-2 | ASSPSGTGKMDEQF
TRBJ2-5 | 15 | TRBV4-2 | ASSPGQGKEGQETQY
TRBJ1-2 | 10 | TRBV7-9 | ASSFDTYGYT
TRBJ1-2 | 10 | TRBV30 | AWRDHRDGYT
TRBJ2-7 | 13 | TRBV9 | ASSPRGGPAYEQY
TRBJ2-5 | 12 | TRBV11-2 | ASSLGSNQETQY
TRBJ2-7 | 11 | TRBV7-2 | ASSQTGNGEQY
TRBJ2-7 | 11 | TRBV2 | ASRDRENFEQY
TRBJ2-3 | 13 | TRBV7-9 | ASSPGTASTDTQY
TRBJ1-2 | 10 | TRBV2 | ASMRQGDGYT
TRBJ2-1 | 16 | TRBV9 | ASSSRRVSSGQYNEQF
TRBJ2-1 | 14 | TRBV7-6 | ASSLEAASTRNEQF
TRBJ2-7 | 13 | TRBV28 | ASRTPGQGSGEQY
TRBJ1-4 | 16 | TRBV10-3 | AISAAGPTPTTNEKLF
TRBJ1-1 | 16 | TRBV9 | ASSVEVGTGGFGTEAF